Listed here are 27 T cell receptor beta chains from one sample, sequenced in a study of control samples from healthy donors and cancer patients. Data came from immunoSEQ multiplex PCR; TCRdb stores just in-frame clones and leaves some out. The table includes about 190,000 clones, 80% to 95% detected once. The specimen was blood. The receptors shown here come from a man in his late teens or twenties in good health.

The J gene is TRBJ1-5, the V gene TRBV27; tentative D call: TRBD1 (5 bases). V was cut by 5 bases and J by 4 bases, with 15 bases left in between. CDR1 MNHEY and CDR2 SMNVEV come from the germline V gene (reference sequence). The CDR3 is made up of 15 amino acids. The CDR3 protein is CASSRGADGNQPQHF. CDR3 in DNA: TGTGCCAGCAGTCGGGGCGCAGATGGGAATCAGCCCCAGCATTTT.

This chain connects TRBV5-1 to TRBJ2-3; 15 bases match TRBD2. The length of the CDR3 is 17 residues. V gave up 3 bases and J gave up 2 bases; unmatched junction bases: 4. The V gene's germline CDR1 is SGHRS and CDR2 YFSETQ. CDR3 nucleotide sequence: TGCGCCAGCAGCTCGGGACTAGCGGGGGGATACACAGATACGCAGTATTTT. Translation: CASSSGLAGGYTDTQYF. The variable domain in full, with the rest retrieved from reference TRBV5-1 and TRBJ2-3, is KAGVTQTPRYLIKTRGQQVTLSCSPISGHRSVSWYQQTPGQGLQFLFEYFSETQRNKGNFPGRFSGRQFSNSRSEMNVSTLELGDSALYLCASSSGLAGGYTDTQYFGPGTRLTVL.

This chain joins TRBV6-2 or TRBV6-3 and TRBJ1-2, with D uncertain. Looked up from germline, CDR1 is MNHEY and CDR2 is SVGEGT. The CDR3 has 14 residues. Trimming left V 4 bases short and J 8 bases short, with 17 bases between. In DNA, the CDR3 is TGTGCCAGCAGTTCCCCCCCCGGTTTGGAAGGCTACACCTTC. This translates into CASSSPPGLEGYTF.

The rearrangement joins TRBV7-9 to TRBJ2-2, with 9 bases fitting TRBD1. The CDR3 is made up of 16 amino acids. The germline V gene encodes CDR1 SEHNR and CDR2 FQNEAQ (reference sequence). J gave up 4 bases and V 6 bases, and 9 bases lay outside the gene matches. As DNA, the CDR3 is TGTGCCAGCAGGCCCGACAGGGGGGCGGGCACCGGGGAGCTGTTTTTT. Protein sequence: CASRPDRGAGTGELFF.

The chain joins TRBV4-1 to TRBJ1-4, with D hard to call. V dropped 1 base and J dropped 0 bases, with 12 bases sitting between them. The CDR3 contains 17 residues. CDR1 MGHRA and CDR2 YSYEKL come from the germline V gene. The CDR3 loop reads CASSQAGLRPTNEKLFF. DNA for the CDR3: TGCGCCAGCAGCCAAGCAGGCTTAAGGCCAACTAATGAAAAACTGTTTTTT.

The chain uses TRBV15 and TRBJ1-5, with a possible D match to TRBD1 (5 bases). Germline loops: CDR1 LNHNV, CDR2 YYDKDF (reference sequence). Trimming pared 7 bases from V and 2 bases from J, leaving 15 bases between. The CDR3 has 15 residues. CDR3 nucleotide sequence: TGTGCCACCATGGGCAGGGAGGCGGGCAATCAGCCCCAGCATTTT. It specifies CATMGREAGNQPQHF. Supplemented by reference TRBV15 and TRBJ1-5, the full variable domain reads DAMVIQNPRYQVTQFGKPVTLSCSQTLNHNVMYWYQQKSSQAPKLLFHYYDKDFNNEADTPDNFQSRRPNTSFCFLDIRSPGLGDTAMYLCATMGREAGNQPQHFGDGTRLSIL.

The rearrangement uses TRBV6-1 and TRBJ2-1; the D gene is possibly TRBD2 (6 bases). CDR3 length equals 19 residues. Germline V gene data show CDR1 as MNHNS and CDR2 as SASEGT. The V gene lost 0 bases and the J gene lost 8 bases, with 26 bases spanning the gap. CDR3 nucleotide sequence: TGTGCCAGCAGTGAAGCGCTTCTGCTTCCATACGGGGGTTCGGATGAGCAGTTCTTC. Amino acids: CASSEALLLPYGGSDEQFF.

This clone was recorded only once. The chain joins TRBV9 to TRBJ1-2; 9 bases map to TRBD1. The ends lost 7 bases at V and 6 bases at J; junction bases unmatched: 7. CDR3 length equals 13 residues. Per the germline V gene, CDR1 is SGDLS and CDR2 is YYNGEE. The CDR3 region is CASGDRVSDGYTF. The DNA for the CDR3 is TGTGCCAGCGGGGACAGGGTGTCGGATGGCTACACCTTC.

J is TRBJ1-5 and V is TRBV12-3 or TRBV12-4; D is unclear. The ends were cut back, 2 bases at V and 3 bases at J, with 5 bases in the middle. The CDR3 runs to 13 residues. This CDR3 is CASSLHANQPQHF. CDR3 DNA sequence: TGTGCCAGCAGTTTACACGCCAATCAGCCCCAGCATTTT.

The rearrangement links TRBV7-2 to TRBJ2-7, with D perhaps assigned TRBD1 or TRBD2 (5 bases each). The CDR3 length is 15 residues. Trimming removed 8 bases from V and 2 bases from J, with 19 bases in between. CDR1 and CDR2 from the germline V gene are SGHTA and FQGNSA. For the CDR3, the DNA is TGTGCCAGCCGTAAGGGGCGACTAAAGACCTACGAGCAGTACTTC. Residues: CASRKGRLKTYEQYF.

The chain employs TRBV12-5 and TRBJ1-4, with a weak D call TRBD1 (5 bases). The CDR3 contains 13 residues. V lost 7 bases and J 6 bases, leaving 12 bases between the germline ends. Germline V gene sequence: CDR1 LGHNT, CDR2 FRNRAP. The CDR3 DNA reads as TGTGCTAGTGCCCGGGGGAGTGATGAAAAACTGTTTTTT. Its translation is CASARGSDEKLFF.

This clone was found once. V is TRBV29-1 and J is TRBJ1-6, with D tentatively TRBD1 (6 bases). Trimming took 6 bases from V and 13 from J, leaving 16 bases between them. The CDR3 loop spans 12 amino acids. Germline lookup yields CDR1 SQVTM and CDR2 ANQGSEA. Here the CDR3 DNA reads TGCAGCGTGCTGGGACAACCTCTGCCCCTCCACTTT. This codes for CSVLGQPLPLHF.

The rearrangement joins TRBV30 to TRBJ1-5; unclear D gene. V gave up 0 bases and J gave up 2 bases, with 2 bases separating them. This CDR3 is built from 12 residues. The germline CDR1 and CDR2 sequences are GTSNPN and SVGIG (reference sequence). The CDR3 protein is CAWSVGNQPQHF. CDR3 DNA sequence: TGTGCCTGGAGTGTCGGCAATCAGCCCCAGCATTTT.

The rearrangement joins TRBV6-5 to TRBJ2-2; 11 nucleotides align to TRBD1. The V segment lost 9 bases and the J segment 6 bases; nucleotides outside the gene matches: 3. This CDR3 region has 13 residues. CDR1 is MNHEY and CDR2 is SVGAGI in the germline V gene. The CDR3 DNA reads TGTGCCAGTGGGGGACAGGGGGCCGGGGAGCTGTTTTTT. It codes for CASGGQGAGELFF.

This clone was found a few times. This rearrangement joins TRBV11-2 to TRBJ1-6; the match to TRBD1 covers 7 bases. CDR3 length: 16 residues. V lost 3 bases to trimming and J lost 5 bases; unmatched junction nucleotides: 7. Germline V lookup: CDR1 SGHAT, CDR2 FQNNGV. The CDR3, as DNA: TGTGCCAGCAGCTTGACAGGGTGGAGGGATAATTCACCCCTCCACTTT. Translating gives CASSLTGWRDNSPLHF.

The table lists this clone with a count of one. This rearrangement joins TRBV3-1 (or the pseudogene TRBV3-2) to TRBJ2-2, with TRBD1 identical over 8 bases. The germline V gene encodes CDR1 LGHDT and CDR2 YNNKEL (reference sequence). The CDR3 loop spans 19 amino acids. V was clipped by 4 bases and J by 6 bases; unmatched bases: 19. The chain's CDR3 is CASSPILIAGTGFSGELFF. The CDR3, as DNA: TGTGCCAGCAGCCCGATACTTATAGCCGGGACAGGCTTCTCCGGGGAGCTGTTTTTT.

The chain couples TRBV5-5 to TRBJ2-3; tentatively, D is TRBD2 (6 bases). This CDR3 is built from 13 residues. Germline assignment: CDR1 SGHKS and CDR2 YYEKEE (reference sequence). The V end was cut by 0 bases, the J end by 6 bases, with 8 bases between. CDR3 amino acids: CASSLVGGDTQYF. CDR3 sequence (DNA): TGTGCCAGCAGCTTGGTTGGAGGGGATACGCAGTATTTT.

The chain has TRBV6-5 and TRBJ1-4; D is perhaps TRBD1 (5 bases). The germline V gene has CDR1 MNHEY and CDR2 SVGAGI. The V end was cut by 9 bases, the J end by 10 bases, with 15 bases between. The CDR3 has 12 amino acids. The CDR3 nucleotides are TGTGCCAGTCGGCCCGGGGCTCGAAAACTGTTTTTT. Its translation: CASRPGARKLFF.

This chain connects TRBV4-2 to TRBJ2-7, with TRBD2 matching 11 bases. J lost 3 bases, V lost 1 base, and 5 bases had no gene match. The CDR3 sequence is 16 residues long. Germline V gives CDR1 LGHNA, CDR2 YNFKEQ. CDR3 coding DNA: TGTGCCAGCAGCCAAGGACTAGCGGGGTCTGGCTACGAGCAGTACTTC. It codes for CASSQGLAGSGYEQYF.

The chain uses TRBV3-1 (or the pseudogene TRBV3-2) and TRBJ2-3; 10 bases match TRBD2. Looked up from germline, CDR1 is LGHDT and CDR2 is YNNKEL (reference sequence). This CDR3 comprises 15 residues. Trimming cost V 7 bases and J 5 bases; bases outside gene matches: 9. CDR3 sequence: CASTPGERGGDTQYF. CDR3 coding DNA: TGTGCCAGCACCCCTGGAGAGCGGGGGGGAGATACGCAGTATTTT.

The chain employs TRBV5-1 and TRBJ2-7; 7 bases line up with TRBD1. The CDR3 has 14 amino acids. CDR1 and CDR2 from the germline V gene are SGHRS and YFSETQ. V lost 4 bases to trimming and J lost 3 bases; unmatched junction nucleotides: 7. CDR3 bases: TGCGCCAGCAGCGCGCCGGGACAGCACTACGAGCAGTACTTC. It yields the protein CASSAPGQHYEQYF.

V usage is TRBV19 and J usage is TRBJ2-1; D perhaps matches TRBD1 (6 bases). Germline values: CDR1 LNHDA, CDR2 SQIVND (reference sequence). V shed 10 bases and J shed 0 bases, with 16 bases lying between them. The CDR3 extends over 15 amino acids. The DNA of the CDR3 is TGTGCCACCCATGGACAGACCAGCTCCTACAATGAGCAGTTCTTC. Protein: CATHGQTSSYNEQFF.

The chain links TRBV5-1 to TRBJ2-2; D ambiguous. V lost 6 bases, J lost 1 base, and 10 bases lay in between. This CDR3 spans 14 amino acids. Germline-derived CDR1 and CDR2 are SGHRS and YFSETQ. CDR3 DNA sequence: TGCGCCAGCATCCCATCGGAGAACACCGGGGAGCTGTTTTTT. Translating gives CASIPSENTGELFF.

The chain has TRBV5-4 and TRBJ2-7; 9 nucleotides match TRBD1. V lost 7 bases and J lost 5; bases outside the gene matches: 13. The CDR3 covers 15 residues. Per the germline V gene, CDR1 is SGHNT and CDR2 is YYREEE (reference sequence). The CDR3 sequence is CASSSPGQGSHEQYF. CDR3 DNA: TGTGCCAGCTCGAGCCCGGGACAGGGTAGCCACGAGCAGTACTTC.

The chain uses TRBV10-2 and TRBJ2-5; 10 nucleotides line up with TRBD2. Germline values: CDR1 WSHSY, CDR2 SAAADI. The CDR3 has 14 residues. With 2 bases clipped from V and 3 bases from J, the junction kept 0 bases outside the gene matches. In DNA, the CDR3 is TGCGCCAGCAGTGAGGGACTAGCGGAAGAGACCCAGTACTTC. Translating gives CASSEGLAEETQYF.

The rearrangement joins TRBV4-2 to TRBJ1-1, with a possible D match to TRBD1 (6 bases). Germline CDR1 LGHNA, CDR2 YNFKEQ. This CDR3 contains 15 residues. The germline V and J ends were trimmed by 2 bases and 4 bases, with 14 bases remaining between them. CDR3: CASSQSTGRGTEAFF. CDR3 sequence (DNA): TGTGCCAGCAGCCAATCCACAGGGAGGGGCACTGAAGCTTTCTTT.

This clone was observed once. The chain recombines TRBV11-2 with TRBJ1-6, with D tentatively TRBD1 (6 bases). Trimming left V 5 bases short and J 10 bases short, with 24 bases between. The CDR3 contains 17 residues. The germline V gene has CDR1 SGHAT and CDR2 FQNNGV. CDR3 residues: CASSTVGGATLASPLHF. Here the CDR3 DNA reads TGTGCCAGCAGCACAGTGGGGGGCGCGACGCTAGCCTCACCCCTCCACTTT. The whole variable domain, remainder taken from reference TRBV11-2 and TRBJ1-6, is EAGVAQSPRYKIIEKRQSVAFWCNPISGHATLYWYQQILGQGPKLLIQFQNNGVVDDSQLPKDRFSAERLKGVDSTLKIQPAKLEDSAVYLCASSTVGGATLASPLHFGNGTRLTVT.